Presented here are 7 T cell receptor beta chains from one specimen sequenced in a study of OX40 agonist ivuxolimab in advanced cancers. Sequencing used immunoSEQ multiplex PCR; TCRdb keeps in-frame clones, though not all of them. The data show roughly 79,000 clones, 85% to 95% seen once. Sequencing used CD4+ or CD8+ T cells sorted from blood, obtained in a trial of the OX40 agonist ivuxolimab. The origin of the receptors is an adult with an advanced solid tumor such as melanoma, head and neck, liver or kidney cancer.

The chain links TRBV5-6 to TRBJ2-7; perhaps TRBD1 as D (6 bases). V shed 4 bases and J shed 4 bases, with 9 bases lying between them. This CDR3 region has 12 residues. Per germline, CDR1 SGHDT and CDR2 YYEEEE. The CDR3 sequence is CASSPDRYEQYF. The CDR3 DNA reads as TGTGCCAGCAGCCCGGACAGATACGAGCAGTACTTC.

The V call is TRBV7-6, the J call TRBJ2-1; TRBD2 agrees at 9 bases. The CDR3 has 15 residues. V lost 4 bases, J lost 5 bases, and 6 bases stayed unmatched. Per the germline V gene, CDR1 is SGHVS and CDR2 is FNYEAQ. CDR3 sequence reads: CASSWAGGPDNEQFF. The CDR3 DNA follows: TGTGCCAGCAGCTGGGCGGGGGGGCCCGACAATGAGCAGTTCTTC.

The chain links TRBV15 to TRBJ2-7; 10 bases are a match to TRBD1. The germline V gene has CDR1 LNHNV and CDR2 YYDKDF (reference sequence). This CDR3 is built from 15 residues. Trimming took 4 bases from V and 0 from J; bases not matched to a gene: 3. This CDR3 is CATSTRDRGSYEQYF. DNA of the CDR3: TGTGCCACCAGCACCCGGGACAGGGGCTCCTACGAGCAGTACTTC.

This clone was counted between two and nine times. This chain links TRBV27 with TRBJ1-2, with TRBD1 identical over 9 bases. Germline V gene lookup returns CDR1 MNHEY and CDR2 SMNVEV (reference sequence). The CDR3 is 14 residues long. J lost 8 bases, V lost 3 bases, and 7 bases had no gene match. The CDR3 sequence: CASSFGQGFAGYTF. In nucleotides, the CDR3 is TGTGCCAGCAGTTTCGGACAGGGGTTTGCGGGCTACACCTTC.

Remarks on this clone: Different DNA sequences within this sample yield the same CDR3. V and J are TRBV4-3 and TRBJ2-7; TRBD1 aligns across 7 bases. Germline CDR1 LGHNA, CDR2 YSLEER. V was clipped by 3 bases and J by 4 bases; unmatched bases: 3. This CDR3 comprises 13 residues. The CDR3 nucleotides read TGCGCCAGCAGCCAGGGGACAGATTACGAGCAGTACTTC. Residues: CASSQGTDYEQYF.

V and J are TRBV6-5 and TRBJ2-7; no reliable D call. Trimming removed 0 bases from V and 3 bases from J, with 9 bases in between. In germline, CDR1 is MNHEY, CDR2 SVGAGI. The CDR3 loop spans 14 amino acids. CDR3 DNA: TGTGCCAGCAGTTACTCGGACGGCGACTACGAGCAGTACTTC. Its protein product is CASSYSDGDYEQYF.

This sequence joins TRBV11-2 and TRBJ2-3, with 9 bases matching TRBD2. CDR3 length equals 16 residues. Germline V gene data show CDR1 as SGHAT and CDR2 as FQNNGV. V gave up 5 bases and J gave up 4 bases; unmatched junction bases: 10. Written as DNA, the CDR3 is TGTGCCAGCAGCCCCCAAGCGGGGGGCTGGCCAGATACGCAGTATTTT. Encoded protein: CASSPQAGGWPDTQYF.